The TCR beta chain described here comes from a study of T cells in localized non-small cell lung cancer. Overall study results and limits: Only one tumor region was sequenced, so heterogeneity remains possible. Uninvolved adjacent lung had more T cell clonality than any other tissue, topping tumor. Adjacent lung tissue had a median approximately 61 of the top 100 clones found in the tumor.

This clone was seen just once. Its antigen is currently unknown. Libraries were prepared by immunoSEQ multiplex PCR; TCRdb keeps only in-frame clonotypes and omits some of them. The sample lists approximately 41,000 clones; roughly nine tenths were seen once. This TCR derives from a woman aged 40-69 years with stage II lung adenocarcinoma. This material consisted of PBMCs, taken before any cancer treatment.

The CDR3 DNA is TGTGCCAGCAGTACGGGTGGGGGGTCTGTGCAGCCCCAGCATTTT. Its translation: CASSTGGGSVQPQHF. The gene calls are TRBV6-5 and TRBJ1-5; maybe TRBD1 (5 bases). Germline V gives CDR1 MNHEY, CDR2 SVGAGI. This CDR3 is 15 amino acids long. V lost 5 bases and J lost 7, with 18 bases in between.